In this sample, the clone carrying this T cell receptor (beta chain) turned up once. V was pared by 6 bases and J by 4 bases, with 11 bases between. This CDR3 spans 13 amino acids. Per the authors' pipeline: Reference gene primer amplification in the assay estimated nucleated cell counts. The assay was immunoSEQ multiplex PCR, and TCRdb's table has in-frame clones only and misses some. That table supplies the V and J calls and clone size; D and trimming were determined from the DNA. The sample contains some 230,000 clones, approximately 85% of which appear only once. The data are from a study of blood T cell repertoires in COVID-19. Overall study: PBMCs, B-cell-depleted T cells, or T cells were the source of the cDNA or gDNA that made up the material.

The clonotype originates from a man aged 45-65 years who had recovered from COVID-19. The chain uses TRBV12-3 or TRBV12-4 and TRBJ2-3; possible D gene TRBD1, 6 bases. The sample comprised peripheral blood. The CDR3 DNA is TGTGCCAGCAGACCTCCAGGGGCAGATACGCAGTATTTT. Translation: CASRPPGADTQYF.